This T cell receptor beta chain emerged from a study of cytomegalovirus exposure and HLA in healthy donors. Overall study results and limits: Within a later analysis, the majority of CMV-associated TCR beta chains appeared HLA-restricted.

The V segment lost 5 bases and the J segment 1 base; nucleotides outside the gene matches: 6. The length of the CDR3 is 14 residues. Germline CDR1 GTSNPN, CDR2 SVGIG (reference sequence). 60 Vbeta and 13 Jbeta primers were used in PCR. The method was immunoSEQ multiplex PCR; TCRdb's version includes in-frame clones alone and lacks a portion of them. This table holds more than 150,000 clones, roughly 79% found once. About this clone: What it binds is unknown.

This receptor was obtained from a man aged 40-49 years in good health and CMV-seronegative. Input material: PBMCs. V gene TRBV30 combines with J gene TRBJ2-7, with TRBD1 matching over 9 bases. The CDR3 spells CAWPTGTGSYEQYV. Here the CDR3 DNA reads TGTGCCTGGCCCACCGGGACAGGGTCCTACGAGCAGTACGTC.